This T cell receptor beta chain stems from a study of Ad26.COV2.S vaccination and SARS-CoV-2 variants. The method was immunoSEQ multiplex PCR; TCRdb's version includes in-frame clones alone and lacks a portion of them. Among about 440,000 clones listed, around nine tenths were seen once. As for this clone: What it recognizes is unknown.

Specified treatment: 15 to 20 received Ad26.COV2.S at low or high dose, single or two shots; 5 received placebo; per-sample allocation not given. The investigators took samples on day 63 after the first vaccine or placebo injection. Broader study findings: Vaccinees displayed broader spike-specific TCR repertoires than placebo recipients.

Germline trimming cut 10 bases from V and 2 bases from J; bases unmatched to any gene: 9. Germline-derived CDR1 and CDR2 are MNHEY and SVGAGI. This CDR3 has 14 amino acids. V gene TRBV6-5 combines with J gene TRBJ1-1; TRBD1 matches at 8 bases. The input for sequencing was peripheral blood, taken in a trial of Ad26.COV2.S vaccine versus placebo. The TCR originated in a person aged 18 to 59 who received the Ad26.COV2.S COVID-19 vaccine or a placebo. The CDR3 sequence is CATQPGTGNTEAFF. In DNA form, the CDR3 reads TGTGCCACCCAACCTGGGACAGGCAACACTGAAGCTTTCTTT.